Listed below are T cell receptor beta chains from one sample, sequenced in a study of blood T cell repertoires in COVID-19. Measured with immunoSEQ multiplex PCR; TCRdb has only the in-frame clones, and not every one. The table records 250,000 to 350,000 clones, approximately 85% of them present only once. Material: peripheral blood. The receptors were gathered from a man aged 18 to 30 with active or convalescent COVID-19. Both conserved end residues are part of each CDR3. A D gene is named only where the DNA matches it firmly. Rows may omit the clone size; those that give it use once, few, many or a size class.

>TRBJ1-1|TRBV6-1|NA|NA
TGTGCCAGCAGTGAGAGGGTCCCCCCTGAAGCTTTCTTT
CASSERVPPEAFF
>TRBJ1-1|TRBV6-5|NA|NA
TGTGCCAGCGAAGGGAGGGCAGCGAACACTGAAGCTTTCTTT
CASEGRAANTEAFF
>TRBJ1-6|TRBV11-2|NA|NA
TGTGCCAGCAGACCGGTCGCTCATAATTCACCCCTCCACTTT
CASRPVAHNSPLHF
>TRBJ1-1|TRBV3-1/TRBV3-2|TRBD1|NA
TGTGCCAGCAGCCAAGGGGTAGGGGGCCGCTTAACCTACACTGAAGCTTTCTTT
CASSQGVGGRLTYTEAFF
>TRBJ1-1|TRBV7-3|NA|NA
TGTGCCAGCAGCTTAAAAGGACGGACCCAGGGCACTGAAGCTTTCTTT
CASSLKGRTQGTEAFF
>TRBJ2-3|TRBV6-4|TRBD1|few
TGTGCCAGCAGTGAAGGGACAGGGGCAGATACGCAGTATTTT
CASSEGTGADTQYF
>TRBJ2-7|TRBV6-6|NA|NA
TGTGCCAGCAGTTACTCAAAGAGTTCCTACGAGCAGTACTTC
CASSYSKSSYEQYF
>TRBJ2-2|TRBV7-2|TRBD1|NA
TGTGCCAGCAGCTCTCAACAGGGGGACGGGGAGCTGTTTTTT
CASSSQQGDGELFF
>TRBJ2-2|TRBV4-3|TRBD1|NA
TGCGCCAGCAGCCAATGGACAGGGATGGTCACCGGGGAGCTGTTTTTT
CASSQWTGMVTGELFF
>TRBJ2-5|TRBV6-5|TRBD2|NA
TGTGCCAGCAGTTCATTAGCGGGGGAAGAGACCCAGTACTTC
CASSSLAGEETQYF